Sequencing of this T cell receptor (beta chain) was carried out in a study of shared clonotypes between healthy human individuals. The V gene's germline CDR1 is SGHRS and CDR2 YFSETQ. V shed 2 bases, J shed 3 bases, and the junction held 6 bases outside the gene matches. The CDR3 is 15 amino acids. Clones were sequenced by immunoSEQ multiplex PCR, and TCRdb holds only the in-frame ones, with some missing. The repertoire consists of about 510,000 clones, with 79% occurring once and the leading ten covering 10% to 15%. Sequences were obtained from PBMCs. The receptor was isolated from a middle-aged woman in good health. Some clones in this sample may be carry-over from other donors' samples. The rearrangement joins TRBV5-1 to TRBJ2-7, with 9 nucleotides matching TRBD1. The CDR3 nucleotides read TGCGCCAGCAGCTTCACAGGGGGCAATCTCTACGAGCAGTACTTC. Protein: CASSFTGGNLYEQYF.